These 14 T cell receptor beta chains came from one sample sequenced in a study of blood T cell repertoires in COVID-19. Sequenced by immunoSEQ multiplex PCR; TCRdb stores in-frame clones only, minus some. The sample lists a few hundred thousand clones; 80% to 85% were seen once. Sequencing was done on a sample of PBMCs or T cells enriched from blood (not recorded which). These receptors originate from a woman aged 40 to 55 who had recovered from COVID-19.

The chain links TRBV5-6 to TRBJ2-7; 8 bases are shared with TRBD1. The CDR3 runs to 12 residues. The ends lost 5 bases at V and 7 bases at J; junction bases unmatched: 5. CDR1 is SGHDT, CDR2 YYEEEE, per germline. The CDR3 DNA is TGTGCCAGCAGGGGCAGGGGGCATGAGCAGTACTTC. Translated, it gives CASRGRGHEQYF.

This clone was detected only a few times. The chain recombines TRBV11-2 with TRBJ2-7, with 8 bases aligning to TRBD1. V was pared by 5 bases and J by 2 bases, with 5 bases of the junction left unmatched. Germline V lookup: CDR1 SGHAT, CDR2 FQNNGV. The CDR3 runs 14 residues. In nucleotides, the CDR3 is TGTGCCAGCAGCAAGGACAGGGCCGCCTACGAGCAGTACGTC. It encodes CASSKDRAAYEQYV.

This sequence joins TRBV11-3 and TRBJ1-1; D unclear. The CDR3 has 14 residues. In germline, CDR1 is SGHNT, CDR2 YENEEA. Trimming shortened V by 5 bases and J by 0 bases, and 10 bases separated the two germline ends. The CDR3 DNA reads as TGTGCCAGCAGCCCGGGGTACATGAACACTGAAGCTTTCTTT. Its translation: CASSPGYMNTEAFF.

This clone appeared once. The chain employs TRBV30 and TRBJ1-1, with a tentative D call TRBD1 (5 bases). This CDR3 has 12 residues. Trimming shortened V by 2 bases and J by 11 bases, and 15 bases separated the two germline ends. Looked up from germline, CDR1 is GTSNPN and CDR2 is SVGIG (reference sequence). The CDR3 sequence is CAWSPGVSRAFF. The CDR3 DNA sequence: TGTGCCTGGAGTCCGGGGGTCTCACGGGCTTTCTTT.

The rearrangement joins TRBV5-5 to TRBJ1-2; no clear D. This CDR3 contains 14 residues. Germline loops: CDR1 SGHKS, CDR2 YYEKEE (reference sequence). Deletions cut 4 bases from V and 3 bases from J, with 13 bases between. CDR3 protein: CASSPFPPDYGYTF. DNA for the CDR3: TGTGCCAGCAGCCCTTTCCCGCCGGACTATGGCTACACCTTC. Drawing the rest from reference TRBV5-5 and TRBJ1-2, the complete variable domain is DAGVTQSPTHLIKTRGQQVTLRCSPISGHKSVSWYQQVLGQGPQFIFQYYEKEERGRGNFPDRFSARQFPNYSSELNVNALLLGDSALYLCASSPFPPDYGYTFGSGTRLTVV.

Only one count was recorded for this clone. This chain uses TRBV27 with TRBJ2-7; 7 bases align to TRBD1. The trim removed 6 bases at V and 0 bases at J, leaving 8 bases unmatched. The CDR3 is 15 amino acids. Germline lookup yields CDR1 MNHEY and CDR2 SMNVEV (reference sequence). CDR3 region: CASSRQGSSSYEQYF. The CDR3 region has the DNA TGTGCCAGCAGCAGACAGGGCTCAAGCTCCTACGAGCAGTACTTC.

This clone showed up just a few times. This chain uses TRBV19 with TRBJ2-1; D remains unclear. Trimming stripped 7 bases from V and 6 bases from J, with 13 bases between. From germline, CDR1 is LNHDA and CDR2 SQIVND (reference sequence). This CDR3 spans 13 amino acids. As DNA, the CDR3 is TGTGCCAGTACCCCGAGAGGCCGCAATGAGCAGTTCTTC. This gives the protein CASTPRGRNEQFF.

This clone showed up just a few times. This chain uses TRBV24-1 with TRBJ1-1; D might be TRBD1 (5 bases). CDR3 size: 16 residues. The V gene lost 1 base and the J gene lost 0 bases, with 11 bases spanning the gap. CDR1 is KGHDR and CDR2 is SFDVKD in the germline V gene. CDR3 region: CATSDFVVRVNTEAFF. In DNA, the CDR3 is TGTGCCACCAGTGATTTTGTAGTCAGGGTGAACACTGAAGCTTTCTTT.

The V call is TRBV10-3, the J call TRBJ2-5; 7 bases agree with TRBD2. Looked up from germline, CDR1 is ENHRY and CDR2 is SYGVKD. This CDR3 is built from 15 residues. The ends lost 4 bases at V and 3 bases at J; junction bases unmatched: 8. DNA for the CDR3: TGTGCCATCAGTGGGGGCGGGAGAGGCGAAGAGACCCAGTACTTC. Its protein product is CAISGGGRGEETQYF.

The V and J genes are TRBV7-2 and TRBJ2-1; a possible D gene is TRBD2 (5 bases). With 4 bases removed from V and 2 bases from J, the gap between germline ends came to 6 bases. CDR1 SGHTA and CDR2 FQGNSA come from the germline V gene. The CDR3 covers 13 residues. As DNA, the CDR3 is TGTGCCAGCAGCTCGGGGACCTACAATGAGCAGTTCTTC. This gives the protein CASSSGTYNEQFF.

CDR3 sequence (DNA): TGTGCCAGCAGCCAAGGGGGGGTTTGGTTCTTC. It translates to CASSQGGVWFF. This chain uses TRBV27 with TRBJ2-1; a possible D gene is TRBD2 (7 bases). The CDR3 has 11 amino acids. Between the trimmed V and J ends, which lost 6 bases and 15 bases, there was a span of 15 bases. Germline CDR1 is MNHEY and CDR2 is SMNVEV (reference sequence).

The chain recombines TRBV19 with TRBJ1-1, with a possible D match to TRBD1 (5 bases). Germline V gene lookup returns CDR1 LNHDA and CDR2 SQIVND (reference sequence). Between the trimmed V and J ends, which lost 2 bases and 6 bases, there was a span of 13 bases. This CDR3 contains 14 residues. CDR3 region: CASSIRQGWAEAFF. The CDR3 nucleotides are TGTGCCAGTAGTATAAGGCAGGGATGGGCTGAAGCTTTCTTT.

The chain uses TRBV13 and TRBJ2-7; 10 positions match TRBD2. The V and J ends lost 0 bases and 2 bases, in that order; junction bases with no gene match: 1. CDR3 size: 15 residues. Germline V gene lookup returns CDR1 PRHDT and CDR2 FYEKMQ (reference sequence). The CDR3 DNA reads TGTGCCAGCAGCTTAGGACTAGCGGGGCCCTACGAGCAGTACTTC. This translates into CASSLGLAGPYEQYF.

The CDR3 is CASSRDSHQPQHF. In DNA, the CDR3 is TGTGCCAGCAGTCGGGACAGCCATCAGCCCCAGCATTTT. The V call is TRBV6-5, the J call TRBJ1-5; 7 nucleotides line up with TRBD1. The germline V gene encodes CDR1 MNHEY and CDR2 SVGAGI. The V and J ends lost 5 bases and 5 bases, in that order; junction bases with no gene match: 3. The CDR3 runs 13 residues.